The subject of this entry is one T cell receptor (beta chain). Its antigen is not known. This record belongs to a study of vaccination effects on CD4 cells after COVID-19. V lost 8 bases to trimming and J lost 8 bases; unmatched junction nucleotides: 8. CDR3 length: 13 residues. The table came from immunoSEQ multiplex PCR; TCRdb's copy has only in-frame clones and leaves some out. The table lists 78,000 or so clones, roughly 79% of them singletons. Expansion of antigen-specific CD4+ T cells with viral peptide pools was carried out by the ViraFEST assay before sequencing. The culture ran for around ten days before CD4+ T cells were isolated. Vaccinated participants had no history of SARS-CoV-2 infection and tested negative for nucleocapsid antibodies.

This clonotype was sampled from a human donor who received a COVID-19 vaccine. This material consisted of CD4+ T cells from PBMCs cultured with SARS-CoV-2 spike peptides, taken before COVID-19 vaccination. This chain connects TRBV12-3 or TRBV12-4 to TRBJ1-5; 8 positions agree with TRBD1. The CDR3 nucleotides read TGTGCCAGCGGCCCAGGGGGCCATAAGCCCCAGCATTTT. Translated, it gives CASGPGGHKPQHF.